This record covers a single T cell receptor beta chain. The data stem from a study of T cell changes during pregnancy in multiple sclerosis. Generated by immunoSEQ multiplex PCR, the TCRdb table keeps only in-frame clones and is missing some. This sample has just over 90,000 clones, with roughly 91% found just once. The source was peripheral blood, collected after pregnancy. The TCR comes from a female donor in good health, enrolled as a control in a pregnancy study.

In nucleotides, the CDR3 is TGTGCCAGCAGACCTGGACTAGCGGGGAACACCGGGGAGCTGTTTTTT. Translated: CASRPGLAGNTGELFF. This sequence joins TRBV7-2 and TRBJ2-2; 11 nucleotides align to TRBD2. The CDR3 runs to 16 residues. CDR1 is SGHTA, CDR2 FQGNSA, per germline. J was trimmed by 1 base and V by 6 bases; bases with no gene match: 4.